This T cell receptor (beta chain) was sequenced in a study of T cell repertoires and HLA-DP antigens. Study-level information: CD4+ T cells were cocultured with HeLa cells expressing HLA-DP. Average DNA input: approximately 230 ng for CD137+CD4+ sorts, around 1.3 ug pre-culture. Findings and limits, study-wide: The CD4+ repertoire was not split into naive and memory.

A word on this clone: Its antigen is currently unknown.

The assay was immunoSEQ multiplex PCR, and TCRdb's table has in-frame clones only and misses some. The table includes approximately 86,000 clones, roughly 86% detected once. The CDR3 runs to 13 residues. V was pared by 0 bases and J by 6 bases, with 0 bases of the junction left unmatched. CDR1 and CDR2 from the germline V gene are SGHTA and FQGNSA. Source material: CD4+ T cells from PBMCs. The TCR comes from a man aged 45-65 years in good health and CMV-seronegative. The V call is TRBV7-2, the J call TRBJ2-3; 7 positions match TRBD2. CDR3 region: CASSLALADTQYF. The DNA of the CDR3 is TGTGCCAGCAGCTTAGCACTAGCGGATACGCAGTATTTT.